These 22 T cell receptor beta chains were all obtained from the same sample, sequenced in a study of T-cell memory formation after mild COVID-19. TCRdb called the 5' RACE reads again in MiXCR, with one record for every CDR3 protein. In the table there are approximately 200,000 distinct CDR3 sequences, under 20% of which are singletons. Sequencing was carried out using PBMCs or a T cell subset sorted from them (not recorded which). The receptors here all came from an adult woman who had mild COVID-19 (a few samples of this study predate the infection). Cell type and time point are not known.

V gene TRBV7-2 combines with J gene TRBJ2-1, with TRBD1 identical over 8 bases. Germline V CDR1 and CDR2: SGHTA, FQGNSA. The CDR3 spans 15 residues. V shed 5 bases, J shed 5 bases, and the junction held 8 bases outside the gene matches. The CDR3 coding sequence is TGTGCCAGCAGCAGATCCGGGACAGGAAACAATGAGCAGTTCTTC. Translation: CASSRSGTGNNEQFF.

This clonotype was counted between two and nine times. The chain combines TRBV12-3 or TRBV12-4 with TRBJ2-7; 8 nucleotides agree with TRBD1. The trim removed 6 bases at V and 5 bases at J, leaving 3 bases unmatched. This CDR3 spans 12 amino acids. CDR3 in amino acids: CASRDRAHEQYF. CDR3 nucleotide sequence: TGTGCCAGCAGGGACAGGGCCCACGAGCAGTACTTC.

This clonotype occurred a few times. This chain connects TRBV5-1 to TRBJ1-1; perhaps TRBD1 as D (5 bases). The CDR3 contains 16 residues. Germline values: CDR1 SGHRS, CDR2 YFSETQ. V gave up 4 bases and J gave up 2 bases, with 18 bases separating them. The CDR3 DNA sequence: TGCGCCAGCAGCGGAGCTGGGCAGGGCGGTAACACTGAAGCTTTCTTT. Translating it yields CASSGAGQGGNTEAFF.

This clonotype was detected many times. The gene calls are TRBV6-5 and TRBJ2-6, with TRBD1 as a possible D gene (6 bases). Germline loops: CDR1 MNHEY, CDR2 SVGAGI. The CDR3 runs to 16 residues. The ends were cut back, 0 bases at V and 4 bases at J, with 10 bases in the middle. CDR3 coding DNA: TGTGCCAGCAGTTACTCATTGGGGGCAGGGGCCAACGTCCTGACTTTC. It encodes CASSYSLGAGANVLTF.

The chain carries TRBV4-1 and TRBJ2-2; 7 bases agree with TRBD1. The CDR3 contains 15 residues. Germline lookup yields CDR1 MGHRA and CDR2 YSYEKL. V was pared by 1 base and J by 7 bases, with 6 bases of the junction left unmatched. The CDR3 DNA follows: TGCGCCAGCAGCCAAGTAACGAGGGGGCTCGGGGAGCTGTTTTTT. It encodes CASSQVTRGLGELFF.

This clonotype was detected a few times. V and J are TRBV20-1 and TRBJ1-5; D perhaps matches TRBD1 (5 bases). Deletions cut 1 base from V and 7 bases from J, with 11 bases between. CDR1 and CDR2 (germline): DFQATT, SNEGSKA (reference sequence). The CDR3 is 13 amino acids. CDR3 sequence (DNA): TGCAGTGCTAGAGTGGGGGTACAGCAGCCCCAGCATTTT. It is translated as CSARVGVQQPQHF.

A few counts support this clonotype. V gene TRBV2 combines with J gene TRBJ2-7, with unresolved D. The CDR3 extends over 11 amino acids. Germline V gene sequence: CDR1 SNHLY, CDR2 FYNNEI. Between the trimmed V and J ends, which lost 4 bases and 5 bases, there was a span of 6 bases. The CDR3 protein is CASSGLNEQYF. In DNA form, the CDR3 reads TGTGCCAGCAGTGGCCTAAACGAGCAGTACTTC.

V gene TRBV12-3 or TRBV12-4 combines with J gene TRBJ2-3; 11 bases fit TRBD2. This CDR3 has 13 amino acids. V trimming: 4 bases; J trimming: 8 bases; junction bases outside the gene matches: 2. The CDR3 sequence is CASSSLAGATQYF. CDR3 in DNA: TGTGCCAGCAGTTCACTAGCGGGAGCTACGCAGTATTTT.

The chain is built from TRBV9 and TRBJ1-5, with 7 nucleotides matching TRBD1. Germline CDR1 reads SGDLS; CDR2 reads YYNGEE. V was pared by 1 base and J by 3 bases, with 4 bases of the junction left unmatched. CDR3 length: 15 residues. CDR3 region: CASSVTTGDNQPQHF. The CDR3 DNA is TGTGCCAGCAGCGTAACTACAGGGGACAATCAGCCCCAGCATTTT. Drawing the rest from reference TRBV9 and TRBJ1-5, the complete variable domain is DSGVTQTPKHLITATGQRVTLRCSPRSGDLSVYWYQQSLDQGLQFLIQYYNGEERAKGNILERFSAQQFPDLHSELNLSSLELGDSALYFCASSVTTGDNQPQHFGDGTRLSIL.

As DNA, the CDR3 is TGTGCCAGCAGGGATACAGGGGGGGGAACTGAAGCTTTCTTT. Protein sequence: CASRDTGGGTEAFF. V gene TRBV12-3 or TRBV12-4 combines with J gene TRBJ1-1, with TRBD1 matching 8 bases. This CDR3 contains 14 residues. Germline trimming cut 6 bases from V and 5 bases from J; bases unmatched to any gene: 8.

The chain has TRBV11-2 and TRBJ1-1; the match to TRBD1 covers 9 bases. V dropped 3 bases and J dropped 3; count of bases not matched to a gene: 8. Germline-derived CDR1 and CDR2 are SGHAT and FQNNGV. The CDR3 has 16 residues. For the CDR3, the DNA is TGTGCCAGCAGCTTTATTCGGGGACAGGGAGACACTGAAGCTTTCTTT. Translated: CASSFIRGQGDTEAFF.

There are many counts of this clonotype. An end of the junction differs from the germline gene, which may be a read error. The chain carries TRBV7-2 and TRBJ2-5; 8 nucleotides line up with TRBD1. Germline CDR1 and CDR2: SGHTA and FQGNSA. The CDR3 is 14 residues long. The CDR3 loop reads CASSLAGGAETQYF. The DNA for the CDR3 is TGTGCCAGCAGTTTAGCAGGGGGCGCGGAGACCCAGTACTTC. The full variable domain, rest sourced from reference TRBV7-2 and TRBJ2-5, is GAGVSQSPSNKVTEKGKDVELRCDPISGHTALYWYRQSLGQGLEFLIYFQGNSAPDKSGLPSDRFSAERTGGSVSTLTIQRTQQEDSAVYLCASSLAGGAETQYFGPGTRLLVL.

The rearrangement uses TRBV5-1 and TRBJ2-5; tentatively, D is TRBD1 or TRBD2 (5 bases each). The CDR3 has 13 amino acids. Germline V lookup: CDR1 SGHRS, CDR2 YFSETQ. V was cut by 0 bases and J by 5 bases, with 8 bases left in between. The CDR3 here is CASSLGGAETQYF. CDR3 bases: TGCGCCAGCAGCTTGGGAGGGGCTGAGACCCAGTACTTC.

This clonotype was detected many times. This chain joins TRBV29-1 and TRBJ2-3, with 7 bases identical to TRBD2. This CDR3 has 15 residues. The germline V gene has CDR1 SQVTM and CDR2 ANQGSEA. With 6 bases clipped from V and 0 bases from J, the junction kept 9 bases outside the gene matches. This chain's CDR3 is CSVEPGLHSTDTQYF. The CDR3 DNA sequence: TGCAGCGTGGAGCCGGGACTACATAGCACAGATACGCAGTATTTT.

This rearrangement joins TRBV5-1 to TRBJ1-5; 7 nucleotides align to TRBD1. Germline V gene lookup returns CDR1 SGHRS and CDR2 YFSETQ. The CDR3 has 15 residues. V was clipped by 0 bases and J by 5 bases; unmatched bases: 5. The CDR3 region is CASSLDTGEYQPQHF. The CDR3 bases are TGCGCCAGCAGCTTGGATACAGGGGAATATCAGCCCCAGCATTTT.

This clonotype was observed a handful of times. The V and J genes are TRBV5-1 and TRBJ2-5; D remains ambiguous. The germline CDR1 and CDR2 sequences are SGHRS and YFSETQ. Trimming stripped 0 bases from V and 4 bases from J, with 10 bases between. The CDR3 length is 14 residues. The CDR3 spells CASSLGLYRETQYF. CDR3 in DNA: TGCGCCAGCAGCTTGGGGCTATATAGAGAGACCCAGTACTTC.

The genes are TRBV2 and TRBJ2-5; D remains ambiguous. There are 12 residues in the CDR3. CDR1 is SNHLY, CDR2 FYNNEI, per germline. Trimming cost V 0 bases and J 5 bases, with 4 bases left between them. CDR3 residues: CASSEASETQYF. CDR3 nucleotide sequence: TGTGCCAGCAGTGAAGCAAGCGAGACCCAGTACTTC.

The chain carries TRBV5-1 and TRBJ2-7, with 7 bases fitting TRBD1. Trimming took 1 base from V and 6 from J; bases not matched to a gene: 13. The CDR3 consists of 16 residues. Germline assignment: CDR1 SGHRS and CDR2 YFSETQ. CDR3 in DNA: TGCGCCAGCAGCTTGCTGACAGGGAACCCCAACGGCGAGCAGTACTTC. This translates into CASSLLTGNPNGEQYF.

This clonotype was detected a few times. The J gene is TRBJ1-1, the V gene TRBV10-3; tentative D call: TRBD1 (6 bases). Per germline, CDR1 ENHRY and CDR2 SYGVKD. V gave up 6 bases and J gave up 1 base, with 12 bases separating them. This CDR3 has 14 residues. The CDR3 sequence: CAIRAGAENTEAFF. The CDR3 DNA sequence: TGTGCCATCAGGGCAGGGGCCGAGAACACTGAAGCTTTCTTT.

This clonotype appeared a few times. The CDR3 is CASIPPGPQNTEAFF. The CDR3 DNA reads TGTGCCAGTATTCCTCCGGGTCCTCAGAACACTGAAGCTTTCTTT. J is TRBJ1-1 and V is TRBV19; D is ambiguous. The germline CDR1 and CDR2 sequences are LNHDA and SQIVND (reference sequence). V was clipped by 7 bases and J by 1 base, with 16 bases between them. This CDR3 contains 15 residues. The entire variable domain, with the rest obtained from reference TRBV19 and TRBJ1-1, is as follows: DGGITQSPKYLFRKEGQNVTLSCEQNLNHDAMYWYRQDPGQGLRLIYYSQIVNDFQKGDIAEGYSVSREKKESFPLTVTSAQKNPTAFYLCASIPPGPQNTEAFFGQGTRLTVV.

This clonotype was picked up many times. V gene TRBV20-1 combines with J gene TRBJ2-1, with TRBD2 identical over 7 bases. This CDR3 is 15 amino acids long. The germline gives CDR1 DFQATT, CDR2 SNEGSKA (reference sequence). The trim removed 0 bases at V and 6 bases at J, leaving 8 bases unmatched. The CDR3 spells CSARDWQSGGNEQFF. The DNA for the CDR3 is TGCAGTGCTAGAGATTGGCAGTCGGGGGGCAATGAGCAGTTCTTC.

CDR3 protein: CASREQGSYNEQFF. The CDR3 DNA reads as TGTGCCAGCAGGGAACAGGGCTCCTACAATGAGCAGTTCTTC. This chain connects TRBV3-1 to TRBJ2-1, with a tentative D call TRBD1 (6 bases). From germline, CDR1 is LGHDT and CDR2 YNNKEL (reference sequence). The ends were cut back, 6 bases at V and 0 bases at J, with 9 bases in the middle. The CDR3 extends over 14 amino acids.